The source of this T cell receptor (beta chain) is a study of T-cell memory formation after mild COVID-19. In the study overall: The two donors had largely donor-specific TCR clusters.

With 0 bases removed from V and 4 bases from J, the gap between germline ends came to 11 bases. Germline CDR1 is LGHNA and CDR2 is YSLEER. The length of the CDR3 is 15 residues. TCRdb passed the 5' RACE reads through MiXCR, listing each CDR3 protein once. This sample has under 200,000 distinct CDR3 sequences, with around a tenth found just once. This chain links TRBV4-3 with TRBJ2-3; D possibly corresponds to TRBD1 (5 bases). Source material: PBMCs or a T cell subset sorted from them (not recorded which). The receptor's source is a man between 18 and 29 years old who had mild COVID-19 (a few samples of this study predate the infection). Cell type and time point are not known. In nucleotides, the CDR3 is TGCGCCAGCAGCCAAGATTTAGGGGCCTCAGATACGCAGTATTTT. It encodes CASSQDLGASDTQYF.